The present TCR beta chain was sequenced within a study of breast tumors, draining lymph nodes, adjacent tissues. General observations from the study: Tumors had less TCR diversity than lymph nodes, more than nontumor tissue. Most tumor T cells seemingly derive from lymph node, then expand in tumor.

Samples came from axillary lymph nodes draining the breast cancer. This clonotype has more than one count but fewer than ten. The antigen is undetermined. A read error is possible here, since a much larger clone lies one base away. This CDR3 has 15 amino acids. Germline loops: CDR1 SGDLS, CDR2 YYNGEE. TCRdb re-called the multiplex PCR reads with MiXCR, one entry per CDR3 protein. This sample carries 150,000 to 200,000 distinct CDR3 sequences, around a third of them seen once, and the ten largest clones take about 4%. The origin of this receptor is a female donor with breast cancer. Some clones in this sample may be carry-over from other donors' samples. The sequencing input was axillary lymph node tissue. The rearrangement uses TRBV9 and TRBJ1-2; 12 bases agree with TRBD1. The CDR3 region has the DNA TGTGCCAGCAGCGTAGCCGGGACAGGGGGCTATGGCTCCACCTTC. This codes for CASSVAGTGGYGSTF.